This TCR beta chain was captured by sequencing in a study of blood T cell repertoires in COVID-19. Turning to the study itself: Sample material is recorded as cDNA or gDNA derived from T cells, B-cell-depleted T cells, or PBMCs.

As processed by the authors: Counts of nucleated cells, estimated from reference gene primer amplification, were obtained. The table came from immunoSEQ multiplex PCR; TCRdb's copy has only in-frame clones and leaves some out. V, J and clone size were drawn from that table, and D and trimming were deduced from the DNA. This table holds 150,000 to 200,000 clones, approximately 90% found once. The CDR3 contains 14 residues. V trimming: 5 bases; J trimming: 5 bases; junction bases outside the gene matches: 5. CDR1 is MNHEY and CDR2 is SMNVEV in the germline V gene (reference sequence). The sample taken for sequencing was peripheral blood. The sequence came from a man aged 55 to 70 with acute or convalescent COVID-19. The rearrangement uses TRBV27 and TRBJ1-5, with 8 bases that match TRBD1. The CDR3: CASSRTGSDQPQHF. CDR3 DNA sequence: TGTGCCAGCAGTCGGACAGGGTCTGATCAGCCCCAGCATTTT.